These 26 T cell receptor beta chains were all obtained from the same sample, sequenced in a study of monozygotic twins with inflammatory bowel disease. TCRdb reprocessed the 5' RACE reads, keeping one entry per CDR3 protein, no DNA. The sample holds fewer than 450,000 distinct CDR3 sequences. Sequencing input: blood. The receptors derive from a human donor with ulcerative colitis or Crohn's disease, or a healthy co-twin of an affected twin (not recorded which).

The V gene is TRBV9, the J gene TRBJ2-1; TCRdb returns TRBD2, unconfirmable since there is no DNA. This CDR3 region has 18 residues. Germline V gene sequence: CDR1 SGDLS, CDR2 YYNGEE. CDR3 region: CASSPSTLTSGGYNEQFF. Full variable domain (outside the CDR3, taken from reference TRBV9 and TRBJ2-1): DSGVTQTPKHLITATGQRVTLRCSPRSGDLSVYWYQQSLDQGLQFLIQYYNGEERAKGNILERFSAQQFPDLHSELNLSSLELGDSALYFCASSPSTLTSGGYNEQFFGPGTRLTVL.

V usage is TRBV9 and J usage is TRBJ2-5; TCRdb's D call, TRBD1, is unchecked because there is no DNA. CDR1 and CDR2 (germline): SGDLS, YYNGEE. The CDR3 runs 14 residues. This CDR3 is CASSVGDSQETQYF. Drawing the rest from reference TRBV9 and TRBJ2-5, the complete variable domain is DSGVTQTPKHLITATGQRVTLRCSPRSGDLSVYWYQQSLDQGLQFLIQYYNGEERAKGNILERFSAQQFPDLHSELNLSSLELGDSALYFCASSVGDSQETQYFGPGTRLLVL.

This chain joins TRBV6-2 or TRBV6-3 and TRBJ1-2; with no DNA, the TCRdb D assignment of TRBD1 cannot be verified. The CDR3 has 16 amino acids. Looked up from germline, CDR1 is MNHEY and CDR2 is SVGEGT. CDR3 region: CASSYSRQGVDYGYTF.

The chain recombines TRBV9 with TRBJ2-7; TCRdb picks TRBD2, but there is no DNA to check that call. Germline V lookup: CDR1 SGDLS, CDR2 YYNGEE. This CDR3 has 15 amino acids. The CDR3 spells CASSVEDLSGGEQYF.

The CDR3: CSAYDRSSYNSPLHF. The rearrangement uses TRBV20-1 and TRBJ1-6. Per germline, CDR1 DFQATT and CDR2 SNEGSKA (reference sequence). This CDR3 contains 15 residues.

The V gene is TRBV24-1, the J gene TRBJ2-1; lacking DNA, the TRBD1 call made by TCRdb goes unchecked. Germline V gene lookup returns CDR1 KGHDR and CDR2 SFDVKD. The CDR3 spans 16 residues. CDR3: CATSDPGQGGLNEQFF.

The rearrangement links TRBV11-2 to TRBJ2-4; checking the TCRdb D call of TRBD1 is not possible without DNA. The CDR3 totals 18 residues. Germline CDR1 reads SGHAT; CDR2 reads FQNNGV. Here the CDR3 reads CASSHHRTGRVTKNIQYF.

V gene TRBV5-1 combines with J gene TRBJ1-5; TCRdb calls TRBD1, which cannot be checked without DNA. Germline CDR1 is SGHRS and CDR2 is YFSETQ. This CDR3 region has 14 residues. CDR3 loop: CASSEQGRNQPQHF.

CDR3 region: CASSLVTGSQETQYF. The rearrangement uses TRBV5-1 and TRBJ2-5; there is no DNA to check the TCRdb D call of TRBD1. Germline CDR1 reads SGHRS; CDR2 reads YFSETQ. This CDR3 contains 15 residues. The full variable domain, with the rest looked up from reference TRBV5-1 and TRBJ2-5, is KAGVTQTPRYLIKTRGQQVTLSCSPISGHRSVSWYQQTPGQGLQFLFEYFSETQRNKGNFPGRFSGRQFSNSRSEMNVSTLELGDSALYLCASSLVTGSQETQYFGPGTRLLVL.

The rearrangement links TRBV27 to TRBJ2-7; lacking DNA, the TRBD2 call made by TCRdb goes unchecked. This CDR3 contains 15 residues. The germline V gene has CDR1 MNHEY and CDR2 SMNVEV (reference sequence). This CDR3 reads CASSSLGSGGYEQYF.

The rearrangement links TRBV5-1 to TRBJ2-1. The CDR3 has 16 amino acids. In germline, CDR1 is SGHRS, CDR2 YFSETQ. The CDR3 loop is CASSFLGFETYNEQFF.

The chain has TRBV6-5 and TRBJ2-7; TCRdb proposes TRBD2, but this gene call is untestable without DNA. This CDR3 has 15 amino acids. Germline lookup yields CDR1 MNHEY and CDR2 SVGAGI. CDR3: CASSYSRRLGREQYF.

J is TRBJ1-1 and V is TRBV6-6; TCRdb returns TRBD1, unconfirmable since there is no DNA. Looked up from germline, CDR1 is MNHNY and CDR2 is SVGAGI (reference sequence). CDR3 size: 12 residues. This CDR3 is CASSARDIEAFF.

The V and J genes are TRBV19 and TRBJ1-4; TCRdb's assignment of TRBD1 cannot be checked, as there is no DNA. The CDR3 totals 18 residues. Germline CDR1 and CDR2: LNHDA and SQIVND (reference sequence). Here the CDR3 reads CASSTPGTPHGNNEKLFF.

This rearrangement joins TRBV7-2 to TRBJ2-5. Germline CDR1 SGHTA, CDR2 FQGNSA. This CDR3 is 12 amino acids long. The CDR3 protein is CASSFASETQYF.

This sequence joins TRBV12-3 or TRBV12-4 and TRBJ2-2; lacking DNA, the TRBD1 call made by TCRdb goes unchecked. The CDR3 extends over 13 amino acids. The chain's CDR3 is CASSWTHTGELFF.

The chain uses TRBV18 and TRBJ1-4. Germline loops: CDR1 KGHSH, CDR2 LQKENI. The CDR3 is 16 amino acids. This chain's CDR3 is CASSPSAAATNEKLFF.

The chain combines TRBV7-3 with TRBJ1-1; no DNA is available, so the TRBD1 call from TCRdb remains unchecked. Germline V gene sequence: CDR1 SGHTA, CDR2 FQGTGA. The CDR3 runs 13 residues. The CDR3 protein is CASSSQQGFEAFF.

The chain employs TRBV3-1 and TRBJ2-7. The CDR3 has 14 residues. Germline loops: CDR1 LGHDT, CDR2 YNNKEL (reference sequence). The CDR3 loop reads CASSQDRGSYEQYF.

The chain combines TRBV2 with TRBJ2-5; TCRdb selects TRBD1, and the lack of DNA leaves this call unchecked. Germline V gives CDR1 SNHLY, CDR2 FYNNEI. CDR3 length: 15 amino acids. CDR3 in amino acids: CASRDPRGGTETQYF. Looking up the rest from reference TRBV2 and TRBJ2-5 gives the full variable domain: EPEVTQTPSHQVTQMGQEVILRCVPISNHLYFYWYRQILGQKVEFLVSFYNNEISEKSEIFDDQFSVERPDGSNFTLKIRSTKLEDSAMYFCASRDPRGGTETQYFGPGTRLLVL.

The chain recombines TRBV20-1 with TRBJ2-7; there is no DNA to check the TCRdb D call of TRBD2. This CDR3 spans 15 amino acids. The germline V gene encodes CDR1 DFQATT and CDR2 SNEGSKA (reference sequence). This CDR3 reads CSARGSGRSPYEQYF.

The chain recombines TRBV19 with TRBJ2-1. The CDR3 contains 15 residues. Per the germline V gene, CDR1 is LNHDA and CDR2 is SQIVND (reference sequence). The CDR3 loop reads CASSIELDIDNEQFF.

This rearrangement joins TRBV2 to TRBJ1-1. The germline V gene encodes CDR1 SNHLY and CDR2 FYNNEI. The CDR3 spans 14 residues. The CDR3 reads CASGVRARSTEAFF.

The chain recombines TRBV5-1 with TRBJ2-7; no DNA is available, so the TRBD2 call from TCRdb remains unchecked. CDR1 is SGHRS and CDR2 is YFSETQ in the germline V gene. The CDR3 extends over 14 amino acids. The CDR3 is CASSALGRGDEQYF.

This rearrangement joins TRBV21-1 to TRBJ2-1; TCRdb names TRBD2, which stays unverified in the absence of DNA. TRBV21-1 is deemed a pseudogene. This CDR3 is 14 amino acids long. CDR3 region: CASSKKAGTNEQFF.

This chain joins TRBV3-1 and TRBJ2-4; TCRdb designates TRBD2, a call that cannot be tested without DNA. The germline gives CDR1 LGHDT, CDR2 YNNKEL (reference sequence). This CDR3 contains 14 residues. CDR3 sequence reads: CASSPSGRGNIQYF. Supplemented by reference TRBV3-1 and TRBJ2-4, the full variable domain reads DTAVSQTPKYLVTQMGNDKSIKCEQNLGHDTMYWYKQDSKKFLKIMFSYNNKELIINETVPNRFSPKSPDKAHLNLHINSLELGDSAVYFCASSPSGRGNIQYFGAGTRLSVL.